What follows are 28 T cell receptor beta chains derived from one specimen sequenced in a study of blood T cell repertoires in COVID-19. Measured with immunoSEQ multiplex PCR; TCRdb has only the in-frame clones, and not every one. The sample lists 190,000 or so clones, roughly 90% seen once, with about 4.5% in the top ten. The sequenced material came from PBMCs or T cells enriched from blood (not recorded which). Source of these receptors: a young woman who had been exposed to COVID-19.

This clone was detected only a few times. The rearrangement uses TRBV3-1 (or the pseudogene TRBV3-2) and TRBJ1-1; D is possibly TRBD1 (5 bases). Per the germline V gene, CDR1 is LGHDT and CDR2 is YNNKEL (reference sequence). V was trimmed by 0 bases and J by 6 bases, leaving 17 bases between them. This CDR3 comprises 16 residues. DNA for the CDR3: TGTGCCAGCAGCCAAGATCTTGGGGGGTTCGAGGCTGAAGCTTTCTTT. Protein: CASSQDLGGFEAEAFF.

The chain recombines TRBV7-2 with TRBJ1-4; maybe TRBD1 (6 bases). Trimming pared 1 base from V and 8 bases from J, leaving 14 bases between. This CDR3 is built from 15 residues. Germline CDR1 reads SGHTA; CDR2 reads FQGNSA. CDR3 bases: TGTGCCAGCAGCTTAGATCCAGGGGTGGAGGAAAAACTGTTTTTT. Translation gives CASSLDPGVEEKLFF.

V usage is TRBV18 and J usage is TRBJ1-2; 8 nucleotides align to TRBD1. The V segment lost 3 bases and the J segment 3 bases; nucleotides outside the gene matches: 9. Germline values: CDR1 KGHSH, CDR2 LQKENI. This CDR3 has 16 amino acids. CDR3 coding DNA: TGTGCCAGCTCACCGGACAGGGTGGCCCTCGACTATGGCTACACCTTC. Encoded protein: CASSPDRVALDYGYTF.

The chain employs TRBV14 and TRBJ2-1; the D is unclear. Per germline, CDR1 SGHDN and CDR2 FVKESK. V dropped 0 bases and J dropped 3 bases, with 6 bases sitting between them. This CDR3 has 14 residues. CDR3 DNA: TGTGCCAGCAGCCAAGACTACAGCTACAATGAGCAGTTCTTC. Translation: CASSQDYSYNEQFF. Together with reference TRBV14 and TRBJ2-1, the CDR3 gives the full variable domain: EAGVTQFPSHSVIEKGQTVTLRCDPISGHDNLYWYRRVMGKEIKFLLHFVKESKQDESGMPNNRFLAERTGGTYSTLKVQPAELEDSGVYFCASSQDYSYNEQFFGPGTRLTVL.

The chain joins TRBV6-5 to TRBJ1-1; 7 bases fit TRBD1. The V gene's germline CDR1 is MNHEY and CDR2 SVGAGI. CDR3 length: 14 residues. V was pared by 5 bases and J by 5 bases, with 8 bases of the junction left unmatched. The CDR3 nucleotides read TGTGCCAGCAGTCCTAGGGACAGATGGACTGAAGCTTTCTTT. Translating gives CASSPRDRWTEAFF.

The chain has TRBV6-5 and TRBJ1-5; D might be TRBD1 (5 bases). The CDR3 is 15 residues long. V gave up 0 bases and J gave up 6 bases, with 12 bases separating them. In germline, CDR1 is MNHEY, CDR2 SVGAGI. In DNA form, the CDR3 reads TGTGCCAGCAGTTACTCGATGGGGGGTACTCAGCCCCAGCATTTT. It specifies CASSYSMGGTQPQHF.

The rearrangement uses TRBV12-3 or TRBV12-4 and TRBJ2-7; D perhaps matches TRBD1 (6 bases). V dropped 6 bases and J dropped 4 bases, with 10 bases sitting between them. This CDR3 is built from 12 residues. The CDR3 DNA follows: TGTGCCAGCAGATCTGGACAGTACGAGCAGTACTTC. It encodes CASRSGQYEQYF.

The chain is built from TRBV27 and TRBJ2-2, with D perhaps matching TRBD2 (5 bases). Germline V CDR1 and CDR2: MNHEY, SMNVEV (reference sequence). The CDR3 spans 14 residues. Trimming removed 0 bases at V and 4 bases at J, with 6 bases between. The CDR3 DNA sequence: TGTGCCAGCAGTTTATCCCGGGGCACCGGGGAGCTGTTTTTT. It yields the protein CASSLSRGTGELFF.

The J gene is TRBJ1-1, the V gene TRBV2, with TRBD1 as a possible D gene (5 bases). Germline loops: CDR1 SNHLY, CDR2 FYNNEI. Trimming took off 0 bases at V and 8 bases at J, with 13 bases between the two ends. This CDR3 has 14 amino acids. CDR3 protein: CASSEAAGWGEAFF. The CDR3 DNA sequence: TGTGCCAGCAGTGAAGCGGCAGGGTGGGGAGAAGCTTTCTTT.

CDR3 in DNA: TGTGCCAGCAGCAAGGGACAGGACCAAGAGACCCAGTACTTC. Encoded protein: CASSKGQDQETQYF. The V gene is TRBV5-4, the J gene TRBJ2-5, with 8 bases that match TRBD1. The ends lost 4 bases at V and 0 bases at J; junction bases unmatched: 2. Germline V CDR1 and CDR2: SGHNT, YYREEE (reference sequence). The CDR3 length is 14 residues.

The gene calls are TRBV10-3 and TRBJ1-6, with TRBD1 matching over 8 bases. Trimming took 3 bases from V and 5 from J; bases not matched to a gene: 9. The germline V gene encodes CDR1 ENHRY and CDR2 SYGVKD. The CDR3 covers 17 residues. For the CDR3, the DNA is TGTGCCATCAGTGACCTTACAACAGGGGGGGATAATTCACCCCTCCACTTT. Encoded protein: CAISDLTTGGDNSPLHF.

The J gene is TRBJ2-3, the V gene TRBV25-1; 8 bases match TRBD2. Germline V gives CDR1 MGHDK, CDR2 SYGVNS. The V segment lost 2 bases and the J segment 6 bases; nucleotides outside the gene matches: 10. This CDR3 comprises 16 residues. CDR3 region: CASSEHFAGGMDTQYF. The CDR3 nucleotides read TGTGCCAGCAGTGAACACTTCGCGGGGGGCATGGATACGCAGTATTTT.

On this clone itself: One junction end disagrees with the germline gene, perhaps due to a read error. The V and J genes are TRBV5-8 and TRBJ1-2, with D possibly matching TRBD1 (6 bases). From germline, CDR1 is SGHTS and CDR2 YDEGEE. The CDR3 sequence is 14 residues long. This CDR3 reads CASSLSPGQNLWAF. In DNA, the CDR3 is TGTGCCAGCAGCTTGTCCCCGGGACAAAACCTTTGGGCCTTC.

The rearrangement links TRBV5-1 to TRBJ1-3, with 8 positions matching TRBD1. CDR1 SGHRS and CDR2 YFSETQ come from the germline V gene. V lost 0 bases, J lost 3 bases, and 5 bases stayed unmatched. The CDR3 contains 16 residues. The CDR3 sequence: CASSLESRGRGNTIYF. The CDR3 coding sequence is TGCGCCAGCAGCTTGGAGAGCAGGGGGCGTGGAAACACCATATATTTT.

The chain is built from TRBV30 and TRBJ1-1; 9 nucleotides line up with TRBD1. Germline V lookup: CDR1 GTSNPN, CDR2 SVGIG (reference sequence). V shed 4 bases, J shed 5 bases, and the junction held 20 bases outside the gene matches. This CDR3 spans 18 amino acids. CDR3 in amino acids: CAWNLYAGQGRGRTEAFF. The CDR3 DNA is TGTGCCTGGAACTTGTACGCGGGACAGGGAAGGGGGAGGACTGAAGCTTTCTTT. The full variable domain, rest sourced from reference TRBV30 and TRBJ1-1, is SQTIHQWPATLVQPVGSPLSLECTVEGTSNPNLYWYRQAAGRGLQLLFYSVGIGQISSEVPQNLSASRPQDRQFILSSKKLLLSDSGFYLCAWNLYAGQGRGRTEAFFGQGTRLTVV.

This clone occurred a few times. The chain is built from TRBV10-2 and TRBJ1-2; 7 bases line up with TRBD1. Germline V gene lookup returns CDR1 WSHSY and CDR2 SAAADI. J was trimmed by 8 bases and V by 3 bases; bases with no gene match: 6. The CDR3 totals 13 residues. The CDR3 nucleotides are TGCGCCAGCAGTGACGGGCAGGGGGGAGGCTACACCTTC. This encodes CASSDGQGGGYTF.

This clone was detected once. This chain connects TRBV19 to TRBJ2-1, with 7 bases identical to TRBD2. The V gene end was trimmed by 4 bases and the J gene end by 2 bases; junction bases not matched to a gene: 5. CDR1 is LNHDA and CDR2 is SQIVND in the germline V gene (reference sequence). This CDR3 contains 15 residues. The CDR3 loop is CASSTGGVAYNEQFF. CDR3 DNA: TGTGCCAGTAGTACTGGGGGGGTGGCCTACAATGAGCAGTTCTTC. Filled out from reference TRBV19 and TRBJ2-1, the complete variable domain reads DGGITQSPKYLFRKEGQNVTLSCEQNLNHDAMYWYRQDPGQGLRLIYYSQIVNDFQKGDIAEGYSVSREKKESFPLTVTSAQKNPTAFYLCASSTGGVAYNEQFFGPGTRLTVL.

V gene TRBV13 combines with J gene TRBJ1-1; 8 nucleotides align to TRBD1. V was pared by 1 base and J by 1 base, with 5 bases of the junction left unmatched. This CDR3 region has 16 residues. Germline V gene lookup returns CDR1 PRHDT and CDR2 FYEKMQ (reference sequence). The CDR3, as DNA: TGTGCCAGCAGCTTAGAAACAGGGGGTTCGAACACTGAAGCTTTCTTT. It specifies CASSLETGGSNTEAFF.

CDR3 DNA sequence: TGTGCCAGCAGCGGGACAGGGTGTTGCTCACCCCTCCACTTT. This translates into CASSGTGCCSPLHF. V and J are TRBV21-1 and TRBJ1-6; the D call of TRBD1 is as the table states it, not checked on the DNA. TRBV21-1 is flagged as a pseudogene. The CDR3 covers 14 residues.

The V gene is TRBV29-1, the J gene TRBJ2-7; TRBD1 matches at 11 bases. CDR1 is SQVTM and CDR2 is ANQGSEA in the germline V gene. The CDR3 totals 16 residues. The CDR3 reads CTPSGGTGGTTYEQYF. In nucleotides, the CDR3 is TGCACCCCGTCTGGGGGGACAGGGGGTACAACCTACGAGCAGTACTTC.

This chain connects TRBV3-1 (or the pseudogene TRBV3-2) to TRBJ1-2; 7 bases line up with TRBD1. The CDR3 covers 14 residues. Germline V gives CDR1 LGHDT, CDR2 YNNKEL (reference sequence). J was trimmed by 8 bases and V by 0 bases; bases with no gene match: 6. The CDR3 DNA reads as TGTGCCAGCAGCCAAGAAGACAGGGCGACCGGCTACACCTTC. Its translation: CASSQEDRATGYTF.

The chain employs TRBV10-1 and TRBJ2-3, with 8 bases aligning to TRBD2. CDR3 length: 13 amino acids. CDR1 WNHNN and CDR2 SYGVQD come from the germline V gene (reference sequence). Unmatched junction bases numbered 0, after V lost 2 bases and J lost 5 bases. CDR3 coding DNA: TGCGCCAGCAGTGAGCGGGGGGGAGATACGCAGTATTTT. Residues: CASSERGGDTQYF.

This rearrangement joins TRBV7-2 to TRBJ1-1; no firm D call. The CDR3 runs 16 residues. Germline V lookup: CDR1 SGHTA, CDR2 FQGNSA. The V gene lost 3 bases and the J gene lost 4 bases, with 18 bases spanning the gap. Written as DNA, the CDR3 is TGTGCCAGCAGCTTGGCAAGCGGCAAGAAAAGCACTGAAGCTTTCTTT. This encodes CASSLASGKKSTEAFF.

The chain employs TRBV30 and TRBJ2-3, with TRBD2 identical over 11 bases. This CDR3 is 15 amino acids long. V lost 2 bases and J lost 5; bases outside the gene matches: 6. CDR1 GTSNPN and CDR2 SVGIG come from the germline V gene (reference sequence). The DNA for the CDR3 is TGTGCCTGGAGTTATAGCGGGGGGGCTAGAGATACGCAGTATTTT. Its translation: CAWSYSGGARDTQYF.

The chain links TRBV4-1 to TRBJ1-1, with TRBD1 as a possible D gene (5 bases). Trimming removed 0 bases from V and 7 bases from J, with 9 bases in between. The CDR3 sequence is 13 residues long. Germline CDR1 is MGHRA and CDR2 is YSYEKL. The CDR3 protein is CASSQDPTVEAFF. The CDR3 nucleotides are TGCGCCAGCAGCCAAGATCCGACAGTTGAAGCTTTCTTT.

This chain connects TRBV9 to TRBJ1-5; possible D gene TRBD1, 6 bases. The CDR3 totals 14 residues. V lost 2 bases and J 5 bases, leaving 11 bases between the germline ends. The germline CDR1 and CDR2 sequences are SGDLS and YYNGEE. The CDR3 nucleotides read TGTGCCAGCAGCGTTGGGACATCCTATCAGCCCCAGCATTTT. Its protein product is CASSVGTSYQPQHF.

The CDR3 coding sequence is TGTGCCAGCTCACGAAGGACTGTTAATTCAGATACGCAGTATTTT. It encodes CASSRRTVNSDTQYF. The V gene is TRBV18, the J gene TRBJ2-3, with a possible D match to TRBD2 (5 bases). V lost 4 bases and J lost 4, with 15 bases in between. Per germline, CDR1 KGHSH and CDR2 LQKENI. This CDR3 comprises 15 residues. Using reference TRBV18 and TRBJ2-3 for the parts outside the CDR3, the full variable domain is NAGVMQNPRHLVRRRGQEARLRCSPMKGHSHVYWYRQLPEEGLKFMVYLQKENIIDESGMPKERFSAEFPKEGPSILRIQQVVRGDSAAYFCASSRRTVNSDTQYFGPGTRLTVL.

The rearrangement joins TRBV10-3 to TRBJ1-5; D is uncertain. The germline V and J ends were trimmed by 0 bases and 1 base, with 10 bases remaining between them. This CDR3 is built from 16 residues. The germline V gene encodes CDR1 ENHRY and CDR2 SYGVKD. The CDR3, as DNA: TGTGCCATCAGTGAGTCATCACAGTGGAGCAATCAGCCCCAGCATTTT. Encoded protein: CAISESSQWSNQPQHF.